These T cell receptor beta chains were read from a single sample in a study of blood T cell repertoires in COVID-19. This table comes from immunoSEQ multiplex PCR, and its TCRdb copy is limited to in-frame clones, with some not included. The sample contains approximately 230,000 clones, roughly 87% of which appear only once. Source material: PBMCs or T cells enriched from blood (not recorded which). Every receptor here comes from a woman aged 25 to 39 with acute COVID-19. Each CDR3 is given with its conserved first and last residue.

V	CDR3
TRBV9	CASSVVSRGFGNTEAFF
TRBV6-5	CASSQTGPYEQYF
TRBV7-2	CASSPDRASNQPQHF
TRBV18	CASSPTGGVLDTQYF
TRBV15	CATSSRGVGTEAFF
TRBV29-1	CSPGTSGKVGQETQYF
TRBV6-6	CASRQAGVDYEQYF
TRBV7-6	CASSSKSFSEQFF
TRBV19	CASRRGGSGANVLTF
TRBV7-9	CASSWGNLQGAGGYTF
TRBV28	CASTKGIALFF
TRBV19	CASSMSSGQTFNSPLHF
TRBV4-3	CASSQGAGKETQYF
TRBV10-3	CAISSGVETQYF
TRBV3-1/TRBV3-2	CASSQVGSPTGTLQETQYF
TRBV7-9	CASSPGTSANEQFF
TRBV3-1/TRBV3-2	CASSQDKGREKLFF
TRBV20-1	CSASTPRESGYEQFF
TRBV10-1	CASSPGLPTTPTTVVCRQYF
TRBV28	CATRGSGVPYEQYF
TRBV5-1	CASSLAVGGRQETQYF
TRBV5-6	CASSSDRDAPLHF
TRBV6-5	CASKGTAGSNQPQHF
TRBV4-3	CASSQEARGRGYGYTF
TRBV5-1	CASRFRQGASDTQYF
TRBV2	CASSERADNEQFF
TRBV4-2	CASSQEGTGISYNEQFF